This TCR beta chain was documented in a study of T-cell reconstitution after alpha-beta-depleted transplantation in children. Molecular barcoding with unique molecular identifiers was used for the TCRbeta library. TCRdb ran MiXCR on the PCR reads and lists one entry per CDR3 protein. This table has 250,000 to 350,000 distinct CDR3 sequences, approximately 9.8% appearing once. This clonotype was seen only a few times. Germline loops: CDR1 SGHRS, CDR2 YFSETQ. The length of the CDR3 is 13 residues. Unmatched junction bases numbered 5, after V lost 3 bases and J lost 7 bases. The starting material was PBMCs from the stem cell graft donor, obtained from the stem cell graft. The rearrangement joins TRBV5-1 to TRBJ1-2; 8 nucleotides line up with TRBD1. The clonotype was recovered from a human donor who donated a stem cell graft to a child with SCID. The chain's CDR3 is CASSYETGGGYTF. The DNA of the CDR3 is TGCGCCAGCAGCTATGAAACAGGGGGTGGCTACACCTTC.